This T cell receptor beta chain emerged from a study of T cells after yellow fever vaccination. Overall study results and limits: Any FACS-sorted repertoire could hold abundant clonotypes that contaminate it from the bulk population. A small share of clonotypes appeared in both CD4 and CD8 compartments.

As regards this clonotype: Its specificity is unknown.

V was shortened by 2 bases and J by 3 bases, with 14 bases between the two germline ends. CDR1 and CDR2 (germline): MNHEY, SMNVEV (reference sequence). The CDR3 totals 15 residues. TCRdb called the 5' RACE reads again in MiXCR, with one record for every CDR3 protein. The repertoire holds hundreds of thousands of distinct CDR3 sequences, with approximately 13% as singletons. Specimen: PBMCs, collected on the day of the yellow fever booster vaccination. The V gene is TRBV27, the J gene TRBJ2-7; D remains unclear. The clonotype was recovered from a man aged 25-40 years who received the YFV17D yellow fever vaccine. CDR3 coding DNA: TGTGCCAGCAGTTTAAGAGCAGGCCTAATCTACGAGCAGTACTTC. It translates to CASSLRAGLIYEQYF.